The present T cell receptor beta chain was sequenced within a study of cytomegalovirus exposure and HLA in healthy donors. Study at large: Within an early data release were around 80 million unique TCRs drawn from HLA-typed donors.

Broader study findings: Later analysis identified 15,000 to 20,000 TCR beta sequences associated with HLA alleles, using a false discovery rate threshold of 0.05. Across donors, presence/absence analyses took sequencing depth to be roughly uniform.

Both 60 Vbeta primers and 13 Jbeta primers went into the PCR. The table came from immunoSEQ multiplex PCR; TCRdb's copy has only in-frame clones and leaves some out. Here the sample spans roughly 52,000 clones, roughly 53% being singletons. Though probably carrying unrecorded immune exposures, donors were nominally healthy at sampling. The CDR3 has 14 residues. Germline V gene sequence: CDR1 SGDLS, CDR2 YYNGEE. V gave up 3 bases and J gave up 8 bases; unmatched junction bases: 9. Comments on this clone: Its antigen is undetermined.

Sequencing input: PBMCs. The receptor comes from a human donor in good health. V and J are TRBV9 and TRBJ1-2, with 8 bases lining up with TRBD1. Here the CDR3 reads CASSEDRAWRGYTF. The CDR3 coding sequence is TGTGCCAGCAGCGAGGACAGGGCGTGGAGGGGCTACACCTTC. The variable domain in full, with the rest retrieved from reference TRBV9 and TRBJ1-2, is DSGVTQTPKHLITATGQRVTLRCSPRSGDLSVYWYQQSLDQGLQFLIQYYNGEERAKGNILERFSAQQFPDLHSELNLSSLELGDSALYFCASSEDRAWRGYTFGSGTRLTVV.